These T cell receptor beta chains were read from a single sample in a study of cytomegalovirus exposure and HLA in healthy donors. Here immunoSEQ multiplex PCR was the method, and the copy in TCRdb shows in-frame clones only, minus some. The data hold roughly 100,000 clones, with around four fifths observed a single time. The specimen sequenced was PBMCs. These receptors were obtained from a female donor in good health and CMV-seropositive. Each CDR3 is given with its conserved first and last residue. A D gene is named only where the DNA matches it firmly. Clone sizes are given selectively: once, few, many, or a class where the clone is expanded.

CDR3 length	clone size	J gene	V gene	D gene	CDR3 DNA	CDR3 protein
15	.	TRBJ1-4	TRBV9	.	TGTGCCAGCAGCCCAGGGGTTTTGGGTAATGAAAAACTGTTTTTT	CASSPGVLGNEKLFF
14	.	TRBJ1-2	TRBV7-6	.	TGTGCCAGCAGCTCCCCGACAGCTTCCTATGGCTACACCTTC	CASSSPTASYGYTF
16	once	TRBJ2-2	TRBV5-1	.	TGCGCCCGCAGCTTAAGAGGAAGTCAGGGTACCGGGGAGCTGTTTTTT	CARSLRGSQGTGELFF
15	.	TRBJ2-7	TRBV27	TRBD2	TGTGCCAGCAGTTTACGGACTAGCGGGACCTACGAGCAGTACTTC	CASSLRTSGTYEQYF
18	.	TRBJ2-4	TRBV5-4	TRBD2	TGTGCCAGCAGCCCCGAGGGGAGGGGCCCACTAGCCAAAAACATTCAGTACTTC	CASSPEGRGPLAKNIQYF
16	.	TRBJ1-3	TRBV19	.	TGTGCCAGTAGTCCACAGGGAATATTCTCTGGAAACACCATATATTTT	CASSPQGIFSGNTIYF
12	.	TRBJ2-7	TRBV7-9	.	TGTGCCAGCAGTAACAGGGTCCACGAGCAGTACTTC	CASSNRVHEQYF
14	.	TRBJ2-5	TRBV7-9	.	TGTGCCAGCAGCGCTACGCTGGGCTCAGAGACCCAGTACTTC	CASSATLGSETQYF
13	.	TRBJ1-5	TRBV2	.	TGTGCCAGCACCCACAGGGTGGGCCAGCCCCAGCATTTT	CASTHRVGQPQHF
14	.	TRBJ1-1	TRBV5-1	TRBD1	TGCGCCAGTTTTCGAGGGACAGGGAGGACTGAAGCTTTCTTT	CASFRGTGRTEAFF
16	.	TRBJ2-5	TRBV15	TRBD2	TGTGCCACCAGCGGACTCCAACTAGCGCTGATGGAGACCCAGTACTTC	CATSGLQLALMETQYF